This T cell receptor (beta chain) was identified in a study of shared clonotypes between healthy human individuals (dated by TCRdb to the early 2020s). At the level of the whole study: The cohort comprised two women and a few men aged 18 to 49 years. Different laboratories and diverse techniques were used to prepare libraries and sequence TCR repertoires, to increase sequencing depth and limit assay-specific biases. Blood TCR repertoires of five healthy adults were deeply sequenced to estimate repertoire size and the extent of clonotype sharing between individuals. Per donor, three plates each were used for CD4 naive and CD4 memory, two for CD8 naive, and one for CD8 memory. Each donor's leukapheresis produced roughly between about 0.9 and 9.5 billion PBMCs.

Regarding this clone: Its target antigen remains unknown. This may be a read error, as it is one base from a much larger clone.

Using the deep immunoSEQ assay, multiplex PCR amplified TCR CDR3 regions from genomic DNA. Extracted genomic DNA from each cell subset was spread evenly across all wells of several immunoSEQ 96-well plates, with each plate serving as a replicate. For sorted subsets, roughly 200 ng genomic DNA, equal to approximately 30,000 T cell genomes, was loaded into each replicate PCR. The purified libraries were quantified using a Qubit 3.0 fluorometer, sized with a Bioanalyzer 2100, and then quantified again using the KAPA Library Quantification kit. Each immunoSEQ 96-well plate was sequenced on its own single-read 150-cycle Illumina NextSeq 550 flow cell. The authors' analysis ran thus. Because the immunoSEQ output held only junctional sequences and lacked quality scores, the filtering could not match the filtering applied to full-length reads. Sequences were annotated with PyIR, a Python wrapper for IgBLAST v1.9, using IMGT germline references to assign V/J genes and CDR3. Any read was removed if the V/J assignment was weak (E-value above 1e-6), the CDR3 was missing, or the read contained stop codons, out-of-frame junctions, or ambiguous translated residues. V3J clonotypes were defined by identical inferred V gene, J gene, and CDR3 amino acid sequence. To compute the percentage overlap between repertoires, the number of shared unique clonotypes was divided by the size of the smaller repertoire. RTK rarefaction, the Chao1 estimator, and Recon v2.1 estimates of unobserved clonotypes were used to assess repertoire richness. Generation probabilities were computed with OLGA for all TCRbeta clonotypes obtained by the gDNA method from several donors. TCRdb re-hosts the immuneACCESS table, in-frame sequences only. Its copies lack some clones; in the studies checked, an unresolved V gene accounts for under half of them, and the cause for the rest is not known. For V, J and clone size, that table is used; D and trimming come from the DNA. This sample gives around 1.1 million clones in total; 78% of them show up just once. Together, the top ten hold 0.55% to 0.7% of the sample.

The CDR3 covers 13 residues, taking in both the cysteine and the phenylalanine. Just CDR3 DNA is preserved here, 39 bases in frame from base 1. The germline V gene yields SGHRS for CDR1 and YFSETQ for CDR2. The donors were healthy, HIV-negative adults with no recently reported acute infections or vaccinations. All donors were Caucasian adults living in Nashville, Tennessee, USA. CD4+ T cells were enriched through magnetic negative selection, after which naive cells were positively selected on CD45RA and the remaining negative fraction served as the memory subset. After blood collection by leukapheresis, PBMCs were isolated using Ficoll-Histopaque density gradient centrifugation and then cryopreserved in the vapor phase of liquid nitrogen. Analytical flow cytometry was used to check the purity and quantity of every magnetically sorted T cell population. Genomic DNA was isolated from every sorted fraction and measured by UV absorbance on a Nanodrop 2000c.

On the study overall, not on this receptor specifically: Pairwise subsampling indicated that sequencing depth was expected to affect the degree of clonotype sharing among donors. Sampling was restricted to blood, and TCR repertoires in tissue are likely to differ from TCR repertoires in blood. The genetic and exposure-history diversity represented was limited by the small number of donors. Estimated clonotype richness was generally larger for naive than for memory subsets. Sharing across several donors was observed for 4.5% to 6.5% of naive CD4, 3% to 3.5% of naive CD8, about 2.3% of memory CD4, and roughly 0.4% of memory CD8 clonotypes. Rarefaction of sorted-subset datasets indicated incomplete sequencing despite the large sequencing depth. Compared with non-shared clonotypes, the clonotypes found in all four sorted-subset donors had higher generation probabilities.

This receptor was obtained from a man between 18 and 35 years old in good health. Some clones in this sample may be carry-over from other donors' samples. The chain is encoded by TRBV5-1 joined to TRBJ1-2; TRBD1 is a weak D gene call, 5 bases matching. Sequenced sample: memory CD4+ T cells from PBMCs. The cell subset or site label on this specimen signifies: CD45RA-negative fraction. The nucleotide sequence reads as follows: TGCGCCAGCAGCTTCGGGGCCTCCTATGGCTACATCTTC. Protein translation: CASSFGASYGYIF.